One T cell receptor beta chain is described in this entry. The target antigen is unknown. CDR1 is SNHLY, CDR2 FYNNEI, per germline. This CDR3 has 18 amino acids. After removal of 6 bases from V and 2 bases from J, the junction contained 15 bases not matched to a gene. 400 to 550 ng RNA was reverse transcribed with alpha and beta constant-region primers. Separate chain-specific third strand synthesis with multiplexing indices produced the alpha and beta libraries. Each CDR3 protein is one row after TCRdb ran MiXCR on the 5' RACE reads. The data hold 20,000 to 30,000 distinct CDR3 sequences, with about 8.7% observed a single time. The repertoire came from unfractionated whole blood and reflected all unsorted peripheral T cells. The data stem from a study of HIV-infected patients and healthy controls. Study-wide results and caveats: Apparent post-therapy Gini recovery among HIV-infected patients was not reproduced with size-matched repertoires. Significant mean usage differences between HIV-infected patients and controls involved eight alpha and eight beta V genes.

The V and J genes are TRBV2 and TRBJ2-1, with 8 bases aligning to TRBD2. The sample consisted of blood. The receptor was isolated from an adult in good health. The CDR3 region is CASSVRPGGHITYNEQFF. CDR3 coding DNA: TGTGCCAGCAGCGTCCGCCCGGGGGGGCATATCACCTACAATGAGCAGTTCTTC.